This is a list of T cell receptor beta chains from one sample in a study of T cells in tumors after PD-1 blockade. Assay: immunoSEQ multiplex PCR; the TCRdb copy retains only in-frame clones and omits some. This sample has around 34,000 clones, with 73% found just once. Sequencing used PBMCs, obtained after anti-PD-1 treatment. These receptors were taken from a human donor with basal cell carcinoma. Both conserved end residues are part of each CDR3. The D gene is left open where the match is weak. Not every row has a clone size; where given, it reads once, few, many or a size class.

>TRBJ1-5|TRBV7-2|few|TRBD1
TGTGCCAGCAGCTTAGCAGGGGGCCCCAATCAGCCCCAGCATTTT
CASSLAGGPNQPQHF
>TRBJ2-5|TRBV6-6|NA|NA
TGTGCCACTGCCCCCCGACCAGAGACCCAGTACTTC
CATAPRPETQYF
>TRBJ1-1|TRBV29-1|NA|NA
TGCAGCGTTGACCGCCCCGAAGGGGCTGAAGCTTTCTTT
CSVDRPEGAEAFF
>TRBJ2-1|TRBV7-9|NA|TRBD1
TGTGCCAGCAGCTTAGGGACAGGGAGCTCCTACAATGAGCAGTTCTTC
CASSLGTGSSYNEQFF
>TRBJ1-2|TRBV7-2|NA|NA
TGTGCCAGCAGCTTAAGCTCCAGCAGCTATGGCTACACCTTC
CASSLSSSSYGYTF
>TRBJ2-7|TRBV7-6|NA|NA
TGTGCCAGCAGCTTAGAACGCGGGGCCGAGCAGTACTTC
CASSLERGAEQYF
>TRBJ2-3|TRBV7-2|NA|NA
TGTGCCAGCAGCTTAAAAGATACGCAGTATTTT
CASSLKDTQYF
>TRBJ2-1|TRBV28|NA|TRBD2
TGTGCCAGCAGTTTAGCGACTAGCGGGAGCTATGAGCAGTTCTTC
CASSLATSGSYEQFF
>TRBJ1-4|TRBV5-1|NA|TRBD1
TGCGCCAGCAGCCCCGGGACAGGGGGAACTAATGAAAAACTGTTTTTT
CASSPGTGGTNEKLFF
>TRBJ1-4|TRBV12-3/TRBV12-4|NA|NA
TGTGCCAGCACCTCTTCTACCGGAAAACTGTTTTTT
CASTSSTGKLFF
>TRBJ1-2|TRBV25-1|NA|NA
TGTGCCAGCAGTGAATCCCGGGCCACTAACTATGGCTACACCTTC
CASSESRATNYGYTF
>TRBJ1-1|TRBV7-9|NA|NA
TGTGCCAGCAGCTTAGCTACGGGAGTTAGGACTGAAGCTTTCTTT
CASSLATGVRTEAFF
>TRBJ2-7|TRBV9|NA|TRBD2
TGTGCCAGCAGCGGGGGCCCCGGGACTACCTTGGGGGAGCAGTACTTC
CASSGGPGTTLGEQYF
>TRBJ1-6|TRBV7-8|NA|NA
TGTGCCAGCAGCTTAGCGGGAATCCACGACTCACCCCTCCACTTT
CASSLAGIHDSPLHF
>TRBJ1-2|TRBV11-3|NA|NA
TGTGCCAGCAGCTTAGACCCCGGGCAGGCCGGGGGCTATGGCTACACCTTC
CASSLDPGQAGGYGYTF
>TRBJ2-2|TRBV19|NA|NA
TGTGCCAGTAGTATAGCGGCAGGGAACACCGGGGAGCTGTTTTTT
CASSIAAGNTGELFF
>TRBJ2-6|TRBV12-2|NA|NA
TGTGCAAGTCGCTTAGCGACAGACTCTGGGGCCAACGTCCTGACTTTC
CASRLATDSGANVLTF
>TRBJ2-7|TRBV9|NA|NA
TGTGCCAGCAGCGTAGCTTCGGGGGTTCACGACGAGCAGTACTTC
CASSVASGVHDEQYF
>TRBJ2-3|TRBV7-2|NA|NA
TGTGCCAGCAGCCCACGCCCTCGTGGGGCTAGCACAGATACGCAGTATTTT
CASSPRPRGASTDTQYF
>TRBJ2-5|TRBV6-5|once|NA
TGTGCCAGCAATACAGGGTCCGGCCGACAAGAGACCCAGTACTTC
CASNTGSGRQETQYF
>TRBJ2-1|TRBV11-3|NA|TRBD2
TGTGCCAGCAGCTTTCTAGCGGGAACGTACAATGAGCAGTTCTTC
CASSFLAGTYNEQFF
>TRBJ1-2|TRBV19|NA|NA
TGTGCCAGTAGTAGCAACAGGGTCGGTGGCTACACCTTC
CASSSNRVGGYTF
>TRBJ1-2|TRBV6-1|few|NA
TGTGCCAGCAGTGAAAGGGCTATACCCTATGGCTACACCTTC
CASSERAIPYGYTF
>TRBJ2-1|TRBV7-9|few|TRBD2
TGTGCCAGCAGCTGGGCGGGGGGGCCCAATGAGCAGTTCTTC
CASSWAGGPNEQFF
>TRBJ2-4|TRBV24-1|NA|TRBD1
TGTGCCACCAGTGATCAAACAGGGGTCAAAAACATTCAGTACTTC
CATSDQTGVKNIQYF
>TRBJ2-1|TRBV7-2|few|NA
TGTGCCAGCAGCTTAGATGGCGGGACGAGGTACGATGAGCAGTTCTTC
CASSLDGGTRYDEQFF
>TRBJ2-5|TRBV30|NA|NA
TGTGCCTGGAGTGTAGGAGCGACGCAACGGGGGACCCAGTACTTC
CAWSVGATQRGTQYF
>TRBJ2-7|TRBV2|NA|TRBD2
TGTGCCAGCAGTCCGGGACTAGCGGTCCCCTACGAGCAGTACTTC
CASSPGLAVPYEQYF
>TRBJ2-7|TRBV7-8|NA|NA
TGTGCCAGCAGCTTAGCCTTGGACTCCTACGAGCAGTACTTC
CASSLALDSYEQYF
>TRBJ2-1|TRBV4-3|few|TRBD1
TGCGCCAGCAGCCCCGCAAGGGACAGAGGAAGCTCCTACAATGAGCAGTTCTTC
CASSPARDRGSSYNEQFF
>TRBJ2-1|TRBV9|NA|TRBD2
TGTGCCAGCAGCGATCACAGGCTAGCGGATACCTACAATGAGCAGTTCTTC
CASSDHRLADTYNEQFF
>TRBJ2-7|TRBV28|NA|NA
TGTGCCAGCAGTTTCGGCTCAAAGGGGAAGGGCATACACGAGCAGTACTTC
CASSFGSKGKGIHEQYF
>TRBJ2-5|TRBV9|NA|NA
TGTGCCAGCAGCCAAGACCAAGAGACCCAGTACTTC
CASSQDQETQYF
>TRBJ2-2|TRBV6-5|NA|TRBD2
TGTGCCAGCAGGACTAGCGGATACACCGGGGAGCTGTTTTTT
CASRTSGYTGELFF
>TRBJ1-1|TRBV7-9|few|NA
TGTGCCAGCAGCAGAGAGGATGAAGCTTTCTTT
CASSREDEAFF
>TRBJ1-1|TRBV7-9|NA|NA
TGTGCCAGCAGCTTAGCCAGGGATAACACTGAAGCTTTCTTT
CASSLARDNTEAFF
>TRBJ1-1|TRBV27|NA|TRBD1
TGTGCCAGCAGCCCACAGGGGGCCACTGAAGCTTTCTTT
CASSPQGATEAFF
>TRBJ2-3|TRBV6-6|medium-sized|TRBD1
TGTGCCAGCAGCGGGACAGGGGGAGCAGATACGCAGTATTTT
CASSGTGGADTQYF
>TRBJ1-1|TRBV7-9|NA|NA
TGTGCCAGCAGCTCTGGGTACGTGACTGAAGCTTTCTTT
CASSSGYVTEAFF
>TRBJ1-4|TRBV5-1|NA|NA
TGCGCCAGCAGCGGGCAGGGAAATGAAAAACTGTTTTTT
CASSGQGNEKLFF
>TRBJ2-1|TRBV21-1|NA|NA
TGTGCCAGCAGCAATAGCGCCTACAATGAGCAGTTCTTC
CASSNSAYNEQFF
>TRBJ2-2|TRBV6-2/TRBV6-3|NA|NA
TGTGCCAGCAGTTACCCGTCGCCTAGCTTTACCGGGGAGCTGTTTTTT
CASSYPSPSFTGELFF
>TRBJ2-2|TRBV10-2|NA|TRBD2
TGCGCCAGCAGACCTAGCGGGGGGGGGACCGGGGAGCTGTTTTTT
CASRPSGGGTGELFF
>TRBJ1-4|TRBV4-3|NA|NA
TGCGCCAGCAGCCGAGACCCCCACAGGACGGAGCCTCAGGAAAAACTGTTTTTT
CASSRDPHRTEPQEKLFF
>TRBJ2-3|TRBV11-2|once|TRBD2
TGTGCCAGCAGCTTAACTAGTAACAGCGGGGGCCCTCGGGATACGCAGTATTTT
CASSLTSNSGGPRDTQYF
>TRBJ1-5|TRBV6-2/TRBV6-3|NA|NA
TGTGCCAGCAGTTACCTGAAAGGCAGGGCAAGCAATCAGCCCCAGCATTTT
CASSYLKGRASNQPQHF
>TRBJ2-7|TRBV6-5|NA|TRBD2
TGTGCCAGCAGCTCCCTAGCGGGGAAATACGAGCAGTACTTC
CASSSLAGKYEQYF
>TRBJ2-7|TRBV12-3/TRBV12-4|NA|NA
TGTGCCAGCAGTAGGGGACGTGGGGTGGAGCAGTACTTC
CASSRGRGVEQYF
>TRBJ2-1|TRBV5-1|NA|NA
TGCGCCAGCAGCTTGGAGGGCCGGGATTACAATGAGCAGTTCTTC
CASSLEGRDYNEQFF
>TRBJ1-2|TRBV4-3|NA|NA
TGCGCCAGCAGCCAAGATACCAGGTTTTATGGCTACACCTTC
CASSQDTRFYGYTF
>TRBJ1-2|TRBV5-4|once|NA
TGTGCCAGCAGCTTGGACAGGGACTATGGCTACACCTTC
CASSLDRDYGYTF
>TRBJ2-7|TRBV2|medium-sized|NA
TGTGCCAGCAGCCCGGGACCCCCCGGCGAGCAGTACTTC
CASSPGPPGEQYF
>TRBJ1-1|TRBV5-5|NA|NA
TGTGCCAGCAGCCTCTTTGGCACTGAAGCTTTCTTT
CASSLFGTEAFF
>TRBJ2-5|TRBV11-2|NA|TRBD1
TGTGCCAGCAGCCCTGGAGGAATTGTGGGGACAGGGAGGGAGACCCAGTACTTC
CASSPGGIVGTGRETQYF
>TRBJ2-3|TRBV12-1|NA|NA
TGTGCCAGCAGCTCCGGGAGGGGGGGAACAGATACGCAGTATTTT
CASSSGRGGTDTQYF